Below, one T cell receptor (beta chain) is given with its context. Its antigen is unknown. CD45RO-negative, CCR7-selected cells formed the naive CD8 fraction, which excluded terminally differentiated effector memory CD45RA+ cells. These data belong to a study of shared clonotypes between healthy human individuals. About the research overall: Researchers assigned three CD4 naive, three CD4 memory, two CD8 naive and one CD8 memory plate to each donor. General study points: As a rule, naive subsets had a larger estimated richness than memory subsets.

The repertoire was sequenced with immunoSEQ multiplex PCR; TCRdb's copy has only in-frame clones and lacks some. The table includes some 2,100,000 clones, 85% to 95% detected once. The sample comprised naive CD8+ T cells from PBMCs. The source of this sequence is a man aged 18 to 29 in good health. Some clones in this sample may be carry-over from other donors' samples.

CDR3 coding DNA: TGTGCCAGCAGCTTAGGGGACCGGGCCCGAGAGCAGTACTTC. This sequence encodes CASSLGDRAREQYF. V usage is TRBV7-9 and J usage is TRBJ2-7; tentatively, D is TRBD1 or TRBD2 (5 bases each). Trimming left V 1 base short and J 7 bases short, with 14 bases between. Germline V gives CDR1 SEHNR, CDR2 FQNEAQ (reference sequence). This CDR3 comprises 14 residues.